A selection of T cell receptor beta chains follows, all from one sample in a study of blood T cell repertoires in COVID-19. Produced via immunoSEQ multiplex PCR; TCRdb's table is partial and in-frame only. Of fewer than 10,000 clones listed, approximately 87% were seen once; the top ten hold roughly 9.7%. Sequencing was performed on peripheral blood. The receptors shown here come from a man between 60 and 70 years old with acute or convalescent COVID-19. Both conserved end residues are trimmed from each CDR3. Expanded clones get a size class; other rows say once, few or many, or leave the size out.

v_gene: TRBV6-5; abundance: once; j_gene: TRBJ1-2; CDR3aa: ASSRTGRYGYT
v_gene: TRBV4-1; abundance: -; j_gene: TRBJ2-1; CDR3aa: ASSQGASSIHNEQF
v_gene: TRBV7-9; abundance: large; j_gene: TRBJ1-2; CDR3aa: ASSLSGDYGYT
v_gene: TRBV27; abundance: -; j_gene: TRBJ1-6; CDR3aa: ASSLFQGRSPLH
v_gene: TRBV6-1; abundance: -; j_gene: TRBJ1-5; CDR3aa: ASSERPGGNQPQH
v_gene: TRBV21-1; abundance: -; j_gene: TRBJ1-2; CDR3aa: ASSICDRDTRNANYGYT
v_gene: TRBV4-1; abundance: -; j_gene: TRBJ1-1; CDR3aa: ASSQAAGTEAF
v_gene: TRBV9; abundance: -; j_gene: TRBJ1-1; CDR3aa: ASSAQGNTEAF
v_gene: TRBV2; abundance: once; j_gene: TRBJ1-4; CDR3aa: ASSEMGGTTNEKLF
v_gene: TRBV11-2; abundance: -; j_gene: TRBJ1-6; CDR3aa: ASSLKRGQSNSPLH
v_gene: TRBV6-4; abundance: -; j_gene: TRBJ1-6; CDR3aa: ASSPEGGQVNSPLH
v_gene: TRBV5-1; abundance: -; j_gene: TRBJ1-6; CDR3aa: ASSLQGSSYNSPLH
v_gene: TRBV19; abundance: -; j_gene: TRBJ2-2; CDR3aa: ASSPRTSGPANTGELF
v_gene: TRBV7-6; abundance: -; j_gene: TRBJ1-2; CDR3aa: ASSLFGDSGLRYGYT
v_gene: TRBV6-2/TRBV6-3; abundance: -; j_gene: TRBJ2-6; CDR3aa: ASSSHSGANVLT
v_gene: TRBV5-1; abundance: -; j_gene: TRBJ1-1; CDR3aa: ASSLASLTARGTEAF
v_gene: TRBV18; abundance: -; j_gene: TRBJ1-1; CDR3aa: ASSPYRQEEAF
v_gene: TRBV5-1; abundance: -; j_gene: TRBJ1-2; CDR3aa: ASSGGTGVLNYGYT
v_gene: TRBV11-2; abundance: -; j_gene: TRBJ2-1; CDR3aa: ASRLTGYNEQF
v_gene: TRBV3-1/TRBV3-2; abundance: few; j_gene: TRBJ2-5; CDR3aa: ASSPSVNSQY
v_gene: TRBV2; abundance: -; j_gene: TRBJ1-4; CDR3aa: ASKRGTNEKLF
v_gene: TRBV6-4; abundance: -; j_gene: TRBJ2-3; CDR3aa: ASSELAGAFPDTQY
v_gene: TRBV4-3; abundance: once; j_gene: TRBJ2-2; CDR3aa: ASSQPPGGSGERRAGELF